What follows are 8 T cell receptor beta chains derived from one specimen sequenced in a study of radiotherapy plus CTLA-4 blockade in lung cancer. TCRdb keeps only in-frame clones here, not all; method: immunoSEQ multiplex PCR. The sample has about 110,000 clones, about 80% seen once. This sample comprised peripheral blood, obtained from a patient treated with radiotherapy plus ipilimumab. The receptor set was obtained from a human donor with non-small cell lung cancer that progressed on radiotherapy plus ipilimumab. Some clones in this sample may be carry-over from other donors' samples.

This clone was counted between two and nine times. This chain joins TRBV6-6 and TRBJ2-2; 11 bases line up with TRBD2. The ends lost 6 bases at V and 6 bases at J; junction bases unmatched: 6. CDR1 MNHNY and CDR2 SVGAGI come from the germline V gene (reference sequence). CDR3 length: 15 residues. This CDR3 reads CASRLAGGSAGELFF. The CDR3 DNA reads as TGTGCCAGCAGGCTAGCGGGGGGTAGCGCCGGGGAGCTGTTTTTT.

The genes are TRBV10-3 and TRBJ1-2; tentatively, D is TRBD1 (6 bases). Per the germline V gene, CDR1 is ENHRY and CDR2 is SYGVKD. This CDR3 spans 13 amino acids. Trimming took off 11 bases at V and 8 bases at J, with 21 bases between the two ends. The CDR3 DNA follows: TGTGCCGCAGGCGGACAGCCTTCTTTGGGCTACACCTTC. It is translated as CAAGGQPSLGYTF.

This chain uses TRBV5-1 with TRBJ1-3; 7 bases fit TRBD1. The CDR3 is made up of 13 amino acids. Trimming removed 3 bases from V and 8 bases from J; junction bases left unmatched: 5. In germline, CDR1 is SGHRS, CDR2 YFSETQ. The CDR3 here is CASSSRGGDTIYF. Written as DNA, the CDR3 is TGCGCCAGCAGCTCCAGGGGGGGAGACACCATATATTTT.

The chain is built from TRBV15 and TRBJ1-4; possible D gene TRBD1, 5 bases. The ends were cut back, 2 bases at V and 0 bases at J, with 7 bases in the middle. Per the germline V gene, CDR1 is LNHNV and CDR2 is YYDKDF (reference sequence). The CDR3 loop spans 15 amino acids. The CDR3 coding sequence is TGTGCCACCAGCAGAACAGGACCAACTAATGAAAAACTGTTTTTT. Translated, it gives CATSRTGPTNEKLFF.

This chain uses TRBV10-3 with TRBJ1-1, with D maybe TRBD1 (6 bases). The CDR3 totals 15 residues. Looked up from germline, CDR1 is ENHRY and CDR2 is SYGVKD. The V gene lost 3 bases and the J gene lost 0 bases, with 11 bases spanning the gap. CDR3 loop: CAISDRTEMNTEAFF. Written as DNA, the CDR3 is TGTGCCATCAGTGACAGGACAGAGATGAACACTGAAGCTTTCTTT.

The chain combines TRBV2 with TRBJ2-6; 8 nucleotides match TRBD1. Germline CDR1 SNHLY, CDR2 FYNNEI. J lost 2 bases, V lost 2 bases, and 2 bases had no gene match. This CDR3 is built from 16 residues. The CDR3 region has the DNA TGTGCCAGCAGTGAAACAGGGGGTACTGGGGCCAACGTCCTGACTTTC. This codes for CASSETGGTGANVLTF.

This sequence joins TRBV13 and TRBJ2-6; D unresolved. This CDR3 contains 15 residues. V lost 5 bases, J lost 2 bases, and 10 bases lay in between. Germline CDR1 reads PRHDT; CDR2 reads FYEKMQ (reference sequence). This CDR3 is CASSELMAGANVLTF. CDR3 nucleotides: TGTGCCAGCAGCGAACTAATGGCTGGGGCCAACGTCCTGACTTTC.

The J gene is TRBJ2-4, the V gene TRBV5-1; D uncertain. This CDR3 region has 14 residues. The V gene lost 1 base and the J gene lost 7 bases, with 12 bases spanning the gap. Germline V CDR1 and CDR2: SGHRS, YFSETQ. The CDR3 nucleotides are TGCGCCAGCAGCTTGCAGTCGGGCTCGAACATTCAGTACTTC. Encoded protein: CASSLQSGSNIQYF.